The 4 T cell receptor beta chains reported below all come from one sample, sequenced in a study of blood T cell repertoires in COVID-19. The method was immunoSEQ multiplex PCR; TCRdb's version includes in-frame clones alone and lacks a portion of them. The sample has 200,000 to 300,000 clones, roughly 79% seen once. The sequencing sample was made of peripheral blood. These receptors were taken from a woman aged 80 or over with COVID-19, enrolled during active disease.

The chain couples TRBV7-9 to TRBJ1-1; D perhaps matches TRBD1 (5 bases). Germline V CDR1 and CDR2: SEHNR, FQNEAQ (reference sequence). V lost 8 bases and J lost 0, with 22 bases in between. This CDR3 region has 17 residues. Here the CDR3 reads CASSQVGRVSMNTEAFF. CDR3 DNA: TGTGCCAGCTCCCAGGTAGGCAGGGTCTCCATGAACACTGAAGCTTTCTTT.

The V and J genes are TRBV6-4 and TRBJ1-3; D may be TRBD1 (6 bases). The CDR3 is made up of 14 amino acids. Germline assignment: CDR1 MRHNA and CDR2 SNTAGT. The V and J ends lost 8 bases and 4 bases respectively, with 15 bases between them. CDR3 DNA: TGTGCCAGCGGTGGGGGGGGCGCCGGAAACACCATATATTTT. Amino acids: CASGGGGAGNTIYF.

The chain has TRBV7-3 and TRBJ1-1, with a tentative D call TRBD1 (6 bases). V lost 5 bases, J lost 4 bases, and 11 bases lay in between. Germline CDR1 is SGHTA and CDR2 is FQGTGA. CDR3 length: 13 amino acids. CDR3 DNA sequence: TGTGCCAGCAGCCAGGGGAGTGGCACTGAAGCTTTCTTT. Its protein product is CASSQGSGTEAFF. The full variable domain, with the rest looked up from reference TRBV7-3 and TRBJ1-1, is GAGVSQTPSNKVTEKGKYVELRCDPISGHTALYWYRQSLGQGPEFLIYFQGTGAADDSGLPNDRFFAVRPEGSVSTLKIQRTERGDSAVYLCASSQGSGTEAFFGQGTRLTVV.

J is TRBJ1-3 and V is TRBV18, with 8 bases aligning to TRBD1. Per the germline V gene, CDR1 is KGHSH and CDR2 is LQKENI. After removal of 4 bases from V and 4 bases from J, the junction contained 3 bases not matched to a gene. This CDR3 is built from 14 residues. Written as DNA, the CDR3 is TGTGCCAGCTCACTTGGACAGGGAGGAAACACCATATATTTT. Residues: CASSLGQGGNTIYF.